In its sample, the clone carrying this TCR beta chain was seen many times. One entry per CDR3 protein, called by TCRdb with MiXCR from the RACE reads. This sample has 120,000 or so distinct CDR3 sequences, with roughly 13% found just once. The data were obtained in a study of human T cells and chemical hapten exposure. Study details: Investigators sensitized around 2 cm by around 2 cm of upper inner arm skin with 2% DPC.

Per germline, CDR1 SQVTM and CDR2 ANQGSEA. The CDR3 is made up of 10 amino acids. V lost 7 bases, J lost 6 bases, and 7 bases lay in between. As for time point: pre-sensitization, week 0. Treatment described: therapeutic diphenylcyclopropenone sensitization with weekly scalp DPC. This sequence joins TRBV29-1 and TRBJ2-1; no firm D call. The sequences come from whole blood, collected in connection with sensitization to the hapten diphenylcyclopropenone (DPC). This TCR was recovered from a woman in her late teens or twenties with alopecia areata. Some clones in this sample may be carry-over from other donors' samples. The CDR3, as DNA: TGCAGCGCCCTTTTCAATGAGCAGTTCTTC. Translating it yields CSALFNEQFF.